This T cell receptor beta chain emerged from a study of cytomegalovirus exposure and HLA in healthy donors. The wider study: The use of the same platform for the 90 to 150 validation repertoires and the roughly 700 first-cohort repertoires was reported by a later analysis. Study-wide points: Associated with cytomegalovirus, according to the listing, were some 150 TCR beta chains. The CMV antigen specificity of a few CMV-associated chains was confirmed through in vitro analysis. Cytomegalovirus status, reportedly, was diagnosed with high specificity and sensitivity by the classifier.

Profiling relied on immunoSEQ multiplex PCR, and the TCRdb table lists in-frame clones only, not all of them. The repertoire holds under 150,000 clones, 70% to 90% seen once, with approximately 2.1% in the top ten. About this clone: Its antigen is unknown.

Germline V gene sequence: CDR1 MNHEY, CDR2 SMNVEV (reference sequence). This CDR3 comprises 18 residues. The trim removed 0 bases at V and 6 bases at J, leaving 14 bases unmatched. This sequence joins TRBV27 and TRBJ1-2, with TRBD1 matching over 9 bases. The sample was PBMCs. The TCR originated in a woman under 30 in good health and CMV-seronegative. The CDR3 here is CASSLSWGHRGPGDGYTF. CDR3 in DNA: TGTGCCAGCAGTTTATCGTGGGGGCACAGGGGGCCGGGTGATGGCTACACCTTC.